This passage covers 31 T cell receptor beta chains from one sample sequenced in a study of T cells in Graves' hyperthyroidism and ophthalmopathy. The source material, RNA transcripts, was used to amplify TCR beta CDR3 regions. The HTBI set primed first-round TCR CDR3 RT-PCR. One entry per CDR3 protein, called by TCRdb with MiXCR from the multiplex PCR reads. This table holds over 250,000 distinct CDR3 sequences, about 15% found once. Sequencing was done on a sample of blood. These receptors originate from a woman aged 60-75 years with Graves' ophthalmopathy.

This clonotype was counted at least ten times. The chain recombines TRBV28 with TRBJ2-7; D is uncertain. The CDR3 is made up of 12 amino acids. From germline, CDR1 is MDHEN and CDR2 SYDVKM. V lost 5 bases to trimming and J lost 2 bases, with 7 bases between them. The chain's CDR3 is CASSPTTYEQYF. DNA of the CDR3: TGTGCCAGCAGTCCAACCACCTACGAGCAGTACTTC.

This clonotype showed up many times. The chain has TRBV28 and TRBJ2-7, with 8 nucleotides matching TRBD1. The CDR3 consists of 16 residues. Germline CDR1 and CDR2: MDHEN and SYDVKM. V was clipped by 0 bases and J by 5 bases; unmatched bases: 9. The CDR3 nucleotides read TGTGCCAGCAGTTTATGGGGTGACAGGGGACTCCACGAGCAGTACTTC. It yields the protein CASSLWGDRGLHEQYF.

This clonotype came up a few times. J is TRBJ2-7 and V is TRBV19; D uncertain. Trimming pared 3 bases from V and 0 bases from J, leaving 6 bases between. The CDR3 consists of 13 residues. Germline lookup yields CDR1 LNHDA and CDR2 SQIVND (reference sequence). The CDR3 nucleotides are TGTGCCAGTAGTATGCCGCCCTCCTACGAGCAGTACTTC. It yields the protein CASSMPPSYEQYF.

In its sample, this clonotype was seen many times. The V call is TRBV5-8, the J call TRBJ2-2; TRBD1 or TRBD2 may be the D gene (5 bases each). Germline CDR1 SGHTS, CDR2 YDEGEE. CDR3 size: 15 residues. Trimming stripped 0 bases from V and 3 bases from J, with 9 bases between. The CDR3 nucleotides are TGTGCCAGCAGCTTGGAGGGGACGGACACCGGGGAGCTGTTTTTT. It yields the protein CASSLEGTDTGELFF.

The rearrangement links TRBV6-1 to TRBJ1-5; possibly TRBD1 for D (5 bases). Germline CDR1 reads MNHNS; CDR2 reads SASEGT. The CDR3 is made up of 14 amino acids. V lost 1 base and J lost 5, with 9 bases in between. Here the CDR3 reads CASSEVRGDQPQHF. Here the CDR3 DNA reads TGTGCCAGCAGTGAAGTTCGGGGGGATCAGCCCCAGCATTTT.

The chain is built from TRBV28 and TRBJ1-2; the match to TRBD1 covers 9 bases. CDR1 and CDR2 from the germline V gene are MDHEN and SYDVKM. The CDR3 is made up of 13 amino acids. V gave up 8 bases and J gave up 7 bases; unmatched junction bases: 8. The CDR3 nucleotides are TGTGCCAGCGGAAGAGAGGGACAGGGTGGCTACACCTTC. Translating it yields CASGREGQGGYTF.

This clonotype was detected ten times or more. This rearrangement joins TRBV10-3 to TRBJ2-5, with a weak D call TRBD1 (6 bases). Trimming stripped 7 bases from V and 4 bases from J, with 16 bases between. CDR1 ENHRY and CDR2 SYGVKD come from the germline V gene. This CDR3 is 14 amino acids long. This chain's CDR3 is CAITPEQGLETQYF. CDR3 sequence (DNA): TGTGCCATCACACCCGAACAGGGTTTAGAGACCCAGTACTTC.

This chain connects TRBV7-2 to TRBJ2-2; no clear D. Trimming shortened V by 5 bases and J by 1 base, and 11 bases separated the two germline ends. CDR3 size: 15 residues. Germline lookup yields CDR1 SGHTA and CDR2 FQGNSA. The CDR3 protein is CASSLSPVNTGELFF. The CDR3 DNA follows: TGTGCCAGCAGCCTTAGCCCCGTGAACACCGGGGAGCTGTTTTTT.

The CDR3 loop reads CASSEVGGKVDYEQYF. The CDR3 nucleotides read TGTGCCAGCAGTGAAGTAGGAGGAAAGGTTGACTACGAGCAGTACTTC. This sequence joins TRBV25-1 and TRBJ2-7; TRBD2 might be the D (5 bases). The CDR3 length is 16 residues. Looked up from germline, CDR1 is MGHDK and CDR2 is SYGVNS. V was cut by 2 bases and J by 3 bases, with 17 bases left in between.

In the case of this clonotype: This may come from a read error, since a much larger clone is one base off. This likely comes from a read error, as the CDR3 has no conserved phenylalanine or tryptophan at its end. The chain employs TRBV6-5 and TRBJ1-5; D not certain. CDR1 and CDR2 (germline): MNHEY, SVGAGI. This CDR3 comprises 15 residues. V lost 2 bases and J 6 bases, leaving 14 bases between the germline ends. The CDR3 here is CASSYVSPEGQPQHL. The CDR3 region has the DNA TGTGCCAGCAGTTACGTAAGTCCGGAGGGTCAGCCCCAGCATCTT.

This clonotype was found many times. The rearrangement joins TRBV20-1 to TRBJ2-7; 11 bases fit TRBD1. Losses at the gene ends were 0 bases for V and 4 bases for J; bases not matched to a gene: 17. The germline V gene has CDR1 DFQATT and CDR2 SNEGSKA (reference sequence). The CDR3 consists of 19 residues. DNA of the CDR3: TGCAGTGCTAGAGATGGAGGACAGGGGGCGTCGGGAGGAGTGTACGAGCAGTACTTC. Translated: CSARDGGQGASGGVYEQYF.

V usage is TRBV6-2 or TRBV6-3 and J usage is TRBJ1-1; D remains unclear. The CDR3 covers 13 residues. V lost 6 bases, J lost 6 bases, and 14 bases lay in between. Germline V gene data show CDR1 as MNHEY and CDR2 as SVGEGT. CDR3: CASSLRPKAEAFF. As DNA, the CDR3 is TGTGCCAGCAGCCTCCGACCTAAAGCTGAAGCTTTCTTT.

The chain is built from TRBV7-2 and TRBJ1-1; D unresolved. The CDR3 has 18 amino acids. Germline V CDR1 and CDR2: SGHTA, FQGNSA. The V gene lost 1 base and the J gene lost 0 bases, with 18 bases spanning the gap. CDR3 sequence (DNA): TGTGCCAGCAGCTTAGGTCGGGAGCGCAGCTTTATGAACACTGAAGCTTTCTTT. Translating it yields CASSLGRERSFMNTEAFF.

Only a few counts were recorded for this clonotype. The chain has TRBV9 and TRBJ1-6, with 7 bases aligning to TRBD1. CDR3 length: 15 residues. Germline V gene sequence: CDR1 SGDLS, CDR2 YYNGEE. Trimming at V came to 4 bases and at J to 7 bases, leaving 8 bases not matched to a gene. The CDR3 sequence: CASSPRGTENSPLHF. In DNA, the CDR3 is TGTGCCAGCAGCCCCCGGGGGACAGAGAATTCACCCCTCCACTTT.

Only a few counts were recorded for this clonotype. The chain carries TRBV6-2 or TRBV6-3 and TRBJ2-7, with 7 bases aligning to TRBD2. J lost 1 base, V lost 0 bases, and 15 bases had no gene match. This CDR3 contains 19 residues. The germline V gene encodes CDR1 MNHEY and CDR2 SVGEGT. CDR3 protein: CASSYSIPITSESSYEQYF. Here the CDR3 DNA reads TGTGCCAGCAGTTACTCGATACCCATTACTAGCGAGTCTTCCTACGAGCAGTACTTC.

The genes are TRBV11-2 and TRBJ2-1; D is possibly TRBD1 (6 bases). V lost 4 bases, J lost 12 bases, and 22 bases lay in between. This CDR3 region has 15 residues. Germline V gene sequence: CDR1 SGHAT, CDR2 FQNNGV. CDR3 nucleotide sequence: TGTGCCAGCAGCTCTACCAAGTCAGGGGCTTTGTCGCAGTTCTTC. Its protein is CASSSTKSGALSQFF.

The CDR3 DNA reads TGCGCCAGCAGCTTGGGACAGTCTCAGCCCCAGCATTTT. Residues: CASSLGQSQPQHF. This sequence joins TRBV5-1 and TRBJ1-5; D perhaps matches TRBD1 (5 bases). The V and J ends lost 0 bases and 6 bases respectively, with 7 bases between them. CDR1 and CDR2 (germline): SGHRS, YFSETQ. CDR3 length equals 13 residues.

The J gene is TRBJ1-2, the V gene TRBV29-1; a possible D gene is TRBD1 (6 bases). The V gene lost 4 bases and the J gene lost 4 bases, with 13 bases spanning the gap. Germline V gene data show CDR1 as SQVTM and CDR2 as ANQGSEA. CDR3 length: 13 residues. CDR3 sequence reads: CSVAAGEGYGYTF. CDR3 DNA: TGCAGCGTTGCGGCAGGGGAAGGCTATGGCTACACCTTC.

In the case of this clonotype: A much larger clonotype is one base distant, so this may be a read error. The rearrangement links TRBV10-3 to TRBJ1-1; no firm D call. This CDR3 has 15 amino acids. Germline CDR1 reads ENHRY; CDR2 reads SYGVKD. Trimming cost V 6 bases and J 4 bases, with 18 bases left between them. CDR3 nucleotide sequence: TGTGCCATCAGGAGGGCATACGAAATTGGCACTGAAGCTTTCTTT. Amino acids: CAIRRAYEIGTEAFF.

In this sample, this clonotype turned up a few times. CDR3 amino acids: CASSQAGSPGEQYF. In DNA, the CDR3 is TGCGCCAGCAGCCAAGCAGGTTCGCCGGGGGAGCAGTACTTC. This sequence joins TRBV4-3 and TRBJ2-7; D possibly corresponds to TRBD2 (5 bases). The CDR3 spans 14 residues. CDR1 and CDR2 (germline): LGHNA, YSLEER. Deletions cut 1 base from V and 7 bases from J, with 14 bases between.

This chain's CDR3 is CSARGTSFNEQFF. The CDR3 coding sequence is TGCAGTGCTAGGGGGACTAGCTTCAATGAGCAGTTCTTC. The chain has TRBV20-1 and TRBJ2-1; 9 nucleotides line up with TRBD2. The V segment lost 3 bases and the J segment 6 bases; nucleotides outside the gene matches: 3. The CDR3 loop spans 13 amino acids. The germline CDR1 and CDR2 sequences are DFQATT and SNEGSKA (reference sequence).

The gene calls are TRBV19 and TRBJ2-1; D not resolved. V lost 7 bases and J lost 4, with 5 bases in between. This CDR3 contains 11 residues. Germline V lookup: CDR1 LNHDA, CDR2 SQIVND (reference sequence). This CDR3 reads CASTSYNEQFF. As DNA, the CDR3 is TGTGCCAGTACCAGTTACAATGAGCAGTTCTTC.

This clonotype has at least ten counts. The J gene is TRBJ2-4, the V gene TRBV2, with 9 bases identical to TRBD1. V dropped 7 bases and J dropped 6; count of bases not matched to a gene: 7. The CDR3 sequence is 14 residues long. The germline V gene has CDR1 SNHLY and CDR2 FYNNEI. This chain's CDR3 is CASKQGAQGNIQYF. The CDR3 bases are TGTGCCAGCAAACAGGGGGCGCAGGGAAACATTCAGTACTTC.

This clonotype has at least ten counts. The chain joins TRBV4-3 to TRBJ2-4; 12 bases are a match to TRBD2. Germline CDR1 LGHNA, CDR2 YSLEER. V was clipped by 0 bases and J by 0 bases; unmatched bases: 6. This CDR3 region has 19 residues. The CDR3 region is CASSQEASGRASAKNIQYF. CDR3 bases: TGCGCCAGCAGCCAAGAGGCTAGCGGGAGGGCCTCAGCCAAAAACATTCAGTACTTC.

This clonotype occurred many times. The V call is TRBV28, the J call TRBJ2-7; D uncertain. CDR3 length: 15 amino acids. Per germline, CDR1 MDHEN and CDR2 SYDVKM. Trimming pared 6 bases from V and 2 bases from J, leaving 17 bases between. The CDR3 here is CASRTTQMSAYEQYF. CDR3 sequence (DNA): TGTGCCAGCAGAACAACCCAGATGAGTGCCTACGAGCAGTACTTC. Full variable domain (missing parts from reference TRBV28 and TRBJ2-7): DVKVTQSSRYLVKRTGEKVFLECVQDMDHENMFWYRQDPGLGLRLIYFSYDVKMKEKGDIPEGYSVSREKKERFSLILESASTNQTSMYLCASRTTQMSAYEQYFGPGTRLTVT.

The sample holds a few counts of this clonotype. One junction end disagrees with the germline gene, perhaps due to a read error. The CDR3 region is CAGRTGRAQETQYF. The DNA of the CDR3 is TGTGCCGGCAGAACAGGGAGGGCTCAAGAGACCCAGTACTTC. The V call is TRBV6-1, the J call TRBJ2-5; D is possibly TRBD2 (7 bases). This CDR3 has 14 residues. Germline CDR1 is MNHNS and CDR2 is SASEGT.

This clonotype was counted at least ten times. This sequence joins TRBV19 and TRBJ2-1, with 9 nucleotides matching TRBD2. Germline V gene lookup returns CDR1 LNHDA and CDR2 SQIVND (reference sequence). The ends lost 6 bases at V and 7 bases at J; junction bases unmatched: 7. The CDR3 has 14 residues. CDR3 region: CASRSSGGWNEQFF. The CDR3 DNA is TGTGCCAGTAGATCCAGCGGGGGGTGGAATGAGCAGTTCTTC.

In this sample, this clonotype turned up a few times. The chain is built from TRBV10-1 and TRBJ2-3; D is perhaps TRBD1 (6 bases). Trimming pared 5 bases from V and 1 base from J, leaving 10 bases between. Germline CDR1 reads WNHNN; CDR2 reads SYGVQD (reference sequence). The CDR3 extends over 14 amino acids. Here the CDR3 DNA reads TGCGCCAGCAGTCGTTGGACAGGCACAGATACGCAGTATTTT. This codes for CASSRWTGTDTQYF.

This clonotype was counted ten times or more. The gene calls are TRBV20-1 and TRBJ2-7; TRBD2 aligns across 8 bases. This CDR3 has 14 residues. Germline assignment: CDR1 DFQATT and CDR2 SNEGSKA (reference sequence). Unmatched junction bases numbered 6, after V lost 3 bases and J lost 2 bases. The CDR3 sequence is CSARKTSGPYEQYF. The CDR3 DNA reads TGCAGTGCTAGGAAAACTAGCGGACCCTACGAGCAGTACTTC.

This chain links TRBV19 with TRBJ1-2; D uncertain. Germline CDR1 is LNHDA and CDR2 is SQIVND (reference sequence). The CDR3 covers 15 residues. Deletions cut 3 bases from V and 3 bases from J, with 14 bases between. The CDR3 DNA follows: TGTGCCAGTAGTATCTCCAGCAGGCACGACTATGGCTACACCTTC. Encoded protein: CASSISSRHDYGYTF.

This chain connects TRBV29-1 to TRBJ1-4; no firm D call. Germline CDR1 reads SQVTM; CDR2 reads ANQGSEA. The CDR3 extends over 13 amino acids. Trimming cost V 7 bases and J 2 bases, with 11 bases left between them. CDR3 in amino acids: CSAFSQTNEKLFF. The CDR3 DNA sequence: TGCAGCGCCTTCTCCCAGACTAATGAAAAACTGTTTTTT.